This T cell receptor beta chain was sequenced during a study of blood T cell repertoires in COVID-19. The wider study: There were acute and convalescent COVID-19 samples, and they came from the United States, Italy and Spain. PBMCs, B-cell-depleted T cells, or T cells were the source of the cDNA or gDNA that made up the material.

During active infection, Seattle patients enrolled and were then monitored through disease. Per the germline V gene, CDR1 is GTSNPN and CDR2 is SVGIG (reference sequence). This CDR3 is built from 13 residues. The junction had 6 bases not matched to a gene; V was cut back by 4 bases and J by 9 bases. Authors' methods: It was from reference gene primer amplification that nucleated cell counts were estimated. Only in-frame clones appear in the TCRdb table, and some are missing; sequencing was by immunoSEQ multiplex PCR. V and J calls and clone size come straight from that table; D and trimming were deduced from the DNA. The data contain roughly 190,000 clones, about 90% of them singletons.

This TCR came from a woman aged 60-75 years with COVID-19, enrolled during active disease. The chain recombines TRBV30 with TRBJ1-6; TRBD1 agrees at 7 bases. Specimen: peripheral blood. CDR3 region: CAWTGGLSSPLHF. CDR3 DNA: TGTGCCTGGACAGGGGGTTTGAGTTCACCCCTCCACTTT.